The clone carrying this TCR beta chain was counted many times. Its antigen is not identified. Authors of the study amplified TCR beta CDR3 regions from RNA transcripts. An initial round of RT-PCR targeting the TCR CDR3 relied on the HTBI primer set. Via MiXCR, TCRdb re-called the multiplex PCR reads, giving one row per CDR3 protein. The sample has under 700,000 distinct CDR3 sequences; roughly a sixth are singletons. This specimen belongs to a study of T cells in Graves' hyperthyroidism and ophthalmopathy. The hyperthyroidism was newly diagnosed and had lasted under 2 months; the patients were aged 18 to 65. CDR3 length: 15 amino acids. Trimming took off 1 base at V and 3 bases at J, with 13 bases between the two ends. Germline lookup yields CDR1 SGHTA and CDR2 FQGNSA. Study-level findings and limits: Ophthalmopathy was model-predicted a median approximately 6.9 months pre-onset. Most clonotypes expanded in the thyroid (above 0.001) were also present in blood.

The chain couples TRBV7-2 to TRBJ2-7, with D uncertain. Sequences were obtained from blood. This TCR came from a woman between 18 and 29 years old with Graves' hyperthyroidism. The CDR3 nucleotides read TGTGCCAGCAGCTTAGGGGCAGGTGCTATCTACGAGCAGTACTTC. This sequence encodes CASSLGAGAIYEQYF. Based on the CDR3 plus reference TRBV7-2 and TRBJ2-7, the full variable domain is GAGVSQSPSNKVTEKGKDVELRCDPISGHTALYWYRQSLGQGLEFLIYFQGNSAPDKSGLPSDRFSAERTGGSVSTLTIQRTQQEDSAVYLCASSLGAGAIYEQYFGPGTRLTVT.